The 15 T cell receptor beta chains below all came from one sample that was sequenced in a study of T-cell memory formation after mild COVID-19. TCRdb re-derived calls from the 5' RACE reads in MiXCR, one entry per CDR3 protein. The data hold over 45,000 distinct CDR3 sequences, with roughly 26% observed a single time. The sample was PBMCs or a T cell subset sorted from them (not recorded which). These receptors all come from a man aged 18 to 35 who had mild COVID-19 (a few samples of this study predate the infection). Cell type and time point are not known.

This chain connects TRBV7-2 to TRBJ2-1, with 9 bases identical to TRBD2. Per germline, CDR1 SGHTA and CDR2 FQGNSA. J gave up 3 bases and V 5 bases, and 5 bases lay outside the gene matches. This CDR3 contains 15 residues. The CDR3 sequence is CASSPDSGGYNEQFF. The CDR3 nucleotides read TGTGCCAGCAGCCCAGATAGCGGGGGCTACAATGAGCAGTTCTTC.

The V gene is TRBV29-1, the J gene TRBJ2-5; D perhaps matches TRBD1 (6 bases). The germline V gene has CDR1 SQVTM and CDR2 ANQGSEA. This CDR3 comprises 16 residues. Deletions cut 3 bases from V and 5 bases from J, with 22 bases between. Written as DNA, the CDR3 is TGCAGCGTTGACTTTGGGGGCGGAACCTCCTGGGAGACCCAGTACTTC. Protein sequence: CSVDFGGGTSWETQYF.

The V gene is TRBV29-1, the J gene TRBJ2-1, with D unclear. Germline CDR1 is SQVTM and CDR2 is ANQGSEA. The length of the CDR3 is 15 residues. Trimming cost V 3 bases and J 7 bases, with 19 bases left between them. CDR3 sequence (DNA): TGCAGCGTTGAGGGCGACACGTCTTATTCGAATGAGCAGTTCTTC. Protein product: CSVEGDTSYSNEQFF.

The gene calls are TRBV29-1 and TRBJ2-7, with D uncertain. Per the germline V gene, CDR1 is SQVTM and CDR2 is ANQGSEA. This CDR3 has 11 residues. The V end lost 5 bases, the J end lost 3 bases, and 8 bases lay between the germline ends. The CDR3 DNA sequence: TGCAGCGTTCGGCAGCACTACGAGCAGTACTTC. It specifies CSVRQHYEQYF.

The chain carries TRBV4-3 and TRBJ2-1; 7 bases are shared with TRBD1. The junction had 9 bases not matched to a gene; V was cut back by 6 bases and J by 4 bases. The V gene's germline CDR1 is LGHNA and CDR2 YSLEER. CDR3 length equals 15 residues. Written as DNA, the CDR3 is TGCGCCAGCAGGGCCGGGACAGCGTCTTACAATGAGCAGTTCTTC. Residues: CASRAGTASYNEQFF.

J is TRBJ2-3 and V is TRBV27, with D uncertain. The CDR3 totals 12 residues. Trimming left V 8 bases short and J 4 bases short, with 10 bases between. Germline assignment: CDR1 MNHEY and CDR2 SMNVEV (reference sequence). The CDR3 DNA sequence: TGTGCCAGCCCCAAGGGCGCAGATACGCAGTATTTT. Protein: CASPKGADTQYF.

This clonotype turned up a few times. The rearrangement links TRBV20-1 to TRBJ2-7, with unresolved D. The germline gives CDR1 DFQATT, CDR2 SNEGSKA (reference sequence). The CDR3 has 13 residues. V gave up 3 bases and J gave up 0 bases, with 9 bases separating them. The CDR3 region has the DNA TGCAGTGCTAGGGGCCCTAGCTCCTACGAGCAGTACTTC. Protein sequence: CSARGPSSYEQYF.

This rearrangement joins TRBV21-1 to TRBJ2-3; the DNA was not compared with TRBD2, the D call given in the table. TRBV21-1 is tagged as a pseudogene. This CDR3 region has 15 residues. This chain's CDR3 is CASSKMGLFTDTQYF. The CDR3 DNA is TGTGCCAGCAGCAAAATGGGACTCTTCACAGATACGCAGTATTTT.

The sample holds a few counts of this clonotype. V is TRBV6-4 and J is TRBJ2-1, with unresolved D. V gave up 6 bases and J gave up 2 bases, with 11 bases separating them. The CDR3 sequence is 14 residues long. Germline V gene data show CDR1 as MRHNA and CDR2 as SNTAGT. In nucleotides, the CDR3 is TGTGCCAGCAGACCGGCGTCTGCCTACAATGAGCAGTTCTTC. Its protein is CASRPASAYNEQFF.

This rearrangement joins TRBV7-2 to TRBJ1-3, with a possible D match to TRBD1 (6 bases). Germline CDR1 and CDR2: SGHTA and FQGNSA. The V gene lost 4 bases and the J gene lost 11 bases, with 24 bases spanning the gap. The CDR3 loop spans 16 amino acids. CDR3 DNA: TGTGCCAGCAGCTGGGCACAGGGTACCCCACCAGTGGCCATATATTTT. Translated, it gives CASSWAQGTPPVAIYF.

A single count supports this clonotype. This sequence joins TRBV12-3 or TRBV12-4 and TRBJ2-2, with D possibly TRBD2 on 5 matching bases. Trimming took 6 bases from V and 5 from J, leaving 16 bases between them. The CDR3 is made up of 15 amino acids. In DNA, the CDR3 is TGTGCCAGCAGCTGGACTCCCGCCCCGACCGGGGAGCTGTTTTTT. It specifies CASSWTPAPTGELFF.

The chain recombines TRBV9 with TRBJ2-3; the D gene is possibly TRBD1 (6 bases). Germline values: CDR1 SGDLS, CDR2 YYNGEE. The CDR3 spans 14 residues. The ends were cut back, 3 bases at V and 2 bases at J, with 10 bases in the middle. The CDR3 nucleotides read TGTGCCAGCAGCGCCCGGGACACCACAGATACGCAGTATTTT. Protein sequence: CASSARDTTDTQYF.

The chain joins TRBV6-5 to TRBJ2-2, with a possible D match to TRBD1 (5 bases). CDR3 length equals 14 residues. Germline V gene lookup returns CDR1 MNHEY and CDR2 SVGAGI. V was clipped by 7 bases and J by 3 bases, with 12 bases between them. The CDR3 sequence: CASNPGWDTGELFF. The CDR3 DNA reads as TGTGCCAGCAATCCAGGGTGGGACACCGGGGAGCTGTTTTTT.

This rearrangement joins TRBV27 to TRBJ2-7; D not resolved. Germline V lookup: CDR1 MNHEY, CDR2 SMNVEV (reference sequence). The CDR3 is 13 amino acids. V lost 5 bases to trimming and J lost 6 bases, with 14 bases between them. For the CDR3, the DNA is TGTGCCAGCAGTCCCAGCCCGTCCCGCGAGCAGTACGTC. Translating it yields CASSPSPSREQYV.

The sample holds a few counts of this clonotype. The chain has TRBV6-2 or TRBV6-3 and TRBJ2-3; 8 bases agree with TRBD2. The germline gives CDR1 MNHEY, CDR2 SVGEGT. Trimming cost V 1 base and J 1 base; bases outside gene matches: 1. The CDR3 sequence is 15 residues long. CDR3 region: CASSYFSGGTDTQYF. CDR3 DNA: TGTGCCAGCAGTTACTTTAGCGGGGGCACAGATACGCAGTATTTT.